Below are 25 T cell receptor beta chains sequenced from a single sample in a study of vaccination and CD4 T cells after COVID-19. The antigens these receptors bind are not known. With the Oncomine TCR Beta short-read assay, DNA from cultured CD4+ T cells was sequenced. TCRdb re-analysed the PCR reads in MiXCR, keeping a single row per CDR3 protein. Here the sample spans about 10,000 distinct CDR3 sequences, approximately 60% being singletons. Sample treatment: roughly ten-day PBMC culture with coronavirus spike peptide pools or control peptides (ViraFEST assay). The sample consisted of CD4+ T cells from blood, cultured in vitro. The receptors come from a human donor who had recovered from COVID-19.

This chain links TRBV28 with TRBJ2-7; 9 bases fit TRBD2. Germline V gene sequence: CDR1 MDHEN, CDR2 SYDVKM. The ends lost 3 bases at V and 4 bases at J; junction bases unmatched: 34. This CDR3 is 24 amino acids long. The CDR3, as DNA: TGTGCCAGCAGTTTCCCCAGTACCGGGGGGGCTAGCGGGGCCCTGGTTGCCTCTTCTTACGAGCAGTACTTC. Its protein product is CASSFPSTGGASGALVASSYEQYF.

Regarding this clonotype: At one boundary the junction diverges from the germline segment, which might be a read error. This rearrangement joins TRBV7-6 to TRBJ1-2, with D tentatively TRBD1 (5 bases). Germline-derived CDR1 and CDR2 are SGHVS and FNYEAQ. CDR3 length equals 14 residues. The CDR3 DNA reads TGTGCCGGCAGCTTAGGCAGGACCGGGGGTGGCTACACCTTC. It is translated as CAGSLGRTGGGYTF.

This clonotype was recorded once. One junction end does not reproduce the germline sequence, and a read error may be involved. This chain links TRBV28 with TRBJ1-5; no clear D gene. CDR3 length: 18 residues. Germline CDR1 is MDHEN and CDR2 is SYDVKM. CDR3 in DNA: TGTGCCAGCAGTGGTGCCCCCCTCTTGGCGGATAGCGATCAGCCCCAGCATTTT. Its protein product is CASSGAPLLADSDQPQHF.

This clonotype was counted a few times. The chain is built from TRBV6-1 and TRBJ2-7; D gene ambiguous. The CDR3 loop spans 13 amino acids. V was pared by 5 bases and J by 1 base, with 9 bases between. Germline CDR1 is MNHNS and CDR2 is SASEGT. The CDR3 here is CASSMQVSYEQYF. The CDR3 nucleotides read TGTGCCAGCAGTATGCAGGTTTCCTACGAGCAGTACTTC.

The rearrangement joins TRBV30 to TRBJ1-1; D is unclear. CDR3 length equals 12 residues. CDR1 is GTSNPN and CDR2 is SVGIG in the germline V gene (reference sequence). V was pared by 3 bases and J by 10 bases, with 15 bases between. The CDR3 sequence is CAWRKRGTLAFF. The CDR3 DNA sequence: TGTGCCTGGAGGAAGAGAGGCACTTTAGCTTTCTTT.

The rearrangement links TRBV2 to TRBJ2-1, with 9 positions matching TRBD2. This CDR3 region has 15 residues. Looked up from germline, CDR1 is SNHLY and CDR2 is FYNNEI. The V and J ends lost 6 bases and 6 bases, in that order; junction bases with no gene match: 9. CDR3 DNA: TGTGCCAGCAGGTTTACTAGCGGGCTGCCCAATGAGCAGTTCTTC. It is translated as CASRFTSGLPNEQFF.

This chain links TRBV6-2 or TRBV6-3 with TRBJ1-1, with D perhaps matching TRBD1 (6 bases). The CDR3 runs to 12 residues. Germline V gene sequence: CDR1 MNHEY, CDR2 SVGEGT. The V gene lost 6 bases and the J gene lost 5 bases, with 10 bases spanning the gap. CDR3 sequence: CASRPDRTEAFF. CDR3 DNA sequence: TGTGCCAGCAGACCCGACAGGACTGAAGCTTTCTTT.

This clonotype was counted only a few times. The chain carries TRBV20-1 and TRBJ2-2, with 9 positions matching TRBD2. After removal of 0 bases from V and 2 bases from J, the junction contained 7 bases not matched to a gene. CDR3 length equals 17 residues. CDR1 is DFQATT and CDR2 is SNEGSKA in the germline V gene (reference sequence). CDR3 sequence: CSAREPTSGPNTGELFF. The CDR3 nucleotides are TGCAGTGCTAGAGAACCCACTAGCGGGCCTAACACCGGGGAGCTGTTTTTT.

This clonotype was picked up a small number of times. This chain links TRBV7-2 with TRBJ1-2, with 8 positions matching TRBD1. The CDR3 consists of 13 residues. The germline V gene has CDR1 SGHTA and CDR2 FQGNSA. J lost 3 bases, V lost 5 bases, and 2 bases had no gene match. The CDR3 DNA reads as TGTGCCAGCAGCCCGACAGGGGACTATGGCTACACCTTC. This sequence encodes CASSPTGDYGYTF. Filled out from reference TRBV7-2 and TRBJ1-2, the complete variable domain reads GAGVSQSPSNKVTEKGKDVELRCDPISGHTALYWYRQSLGQGLEFLIYFQGNSAPDKSGLPSDRFSAERTGGSVSTLTIQRTQQEDSAVYLCASSPTGDYGYTFGSGTRLTVV.

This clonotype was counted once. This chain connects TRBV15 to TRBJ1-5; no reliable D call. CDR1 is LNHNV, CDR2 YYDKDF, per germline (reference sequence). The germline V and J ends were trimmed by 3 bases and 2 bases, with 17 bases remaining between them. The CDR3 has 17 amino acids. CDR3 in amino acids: CATSRGNRGEGNQPQHF. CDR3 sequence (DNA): TGTGCCACCAGCAGGGGTAACCGGGGAGAGGGCAATCAGCCCCAGCATTTT. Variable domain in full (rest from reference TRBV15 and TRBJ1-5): DAMVIQNPRYQVTQFGKPVTLSCSQTLNHNVMYWYQQKSSQAPKLLFHYYDKDFNNEADTPDNFQSRRPNTSFCFLDIRSPGLGDTAMYLCATSRGNRGEGNQPQHFGDGTRLSIL.

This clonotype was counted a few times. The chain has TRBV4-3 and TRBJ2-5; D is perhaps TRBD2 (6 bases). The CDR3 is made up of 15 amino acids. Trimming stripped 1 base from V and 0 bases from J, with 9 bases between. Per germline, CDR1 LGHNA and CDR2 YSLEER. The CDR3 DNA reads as TGCGCCAGCAGCCAAGGGGCGGGGAACCAAGAGACCCAGTACTTC. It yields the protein CASSQGAGNQETQYF.

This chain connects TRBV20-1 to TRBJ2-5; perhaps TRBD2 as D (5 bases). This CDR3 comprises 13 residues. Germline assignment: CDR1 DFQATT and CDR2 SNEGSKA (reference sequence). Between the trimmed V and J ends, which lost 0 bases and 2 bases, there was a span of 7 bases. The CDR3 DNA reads TGCAGTGCTAGAGATGGACTGCAAGAGACCCAGTACTTC. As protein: CSARDGLQETQYF.

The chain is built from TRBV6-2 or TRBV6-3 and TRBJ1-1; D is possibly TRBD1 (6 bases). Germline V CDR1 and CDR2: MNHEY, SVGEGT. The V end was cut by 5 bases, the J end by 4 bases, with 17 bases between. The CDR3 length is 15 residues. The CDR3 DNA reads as TGTGCCAGCAGTCCACGGGGGGGGCTCGGCACTGAAGCTTTCTTT. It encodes CASSPRGGLGTEAFF.

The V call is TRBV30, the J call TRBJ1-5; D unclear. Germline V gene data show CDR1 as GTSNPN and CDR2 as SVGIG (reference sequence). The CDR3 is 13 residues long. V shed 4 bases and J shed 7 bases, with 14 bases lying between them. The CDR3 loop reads CAWTEGFGQPQHF. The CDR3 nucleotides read TGTGCCTGGACTGAGGGTTTCGGCCAGCCCCAGCATTTT.

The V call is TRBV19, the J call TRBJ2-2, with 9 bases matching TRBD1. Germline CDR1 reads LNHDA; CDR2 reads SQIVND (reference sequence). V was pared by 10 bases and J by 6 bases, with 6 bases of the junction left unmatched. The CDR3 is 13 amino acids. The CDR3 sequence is CATTDRGSGELFF. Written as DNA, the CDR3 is TGTGCCACCACGGACAGGGGTTCCGGGGAGCTGTTTTTT. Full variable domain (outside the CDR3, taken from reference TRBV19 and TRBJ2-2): DGGITQSPKYLFRKEGQNVTLSCEQNLNHDAMYWYRQDPGQGLRLIYYSQIVNDFQKGDIAEGYSVSREKKESFPLTVTSAQKNPTAFYLCATTDRGSGELFFGEGSRLTVL.

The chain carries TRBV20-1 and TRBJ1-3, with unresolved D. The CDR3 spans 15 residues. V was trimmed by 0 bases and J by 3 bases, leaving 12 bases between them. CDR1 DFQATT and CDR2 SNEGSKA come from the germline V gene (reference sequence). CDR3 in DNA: TGCAGTGCTAGAGATGTACTGGCAGGTGGAAACACCATATATTTT. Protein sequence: CSARDVLAGGNTIYF.

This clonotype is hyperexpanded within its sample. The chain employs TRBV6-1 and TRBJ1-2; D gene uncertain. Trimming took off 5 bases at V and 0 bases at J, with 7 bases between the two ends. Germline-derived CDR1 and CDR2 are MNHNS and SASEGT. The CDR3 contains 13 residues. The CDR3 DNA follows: TGTGCCAGCAGTACCGGGGCTAACTATGGCTACACCTTC. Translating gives CASSTGANYGYTF.

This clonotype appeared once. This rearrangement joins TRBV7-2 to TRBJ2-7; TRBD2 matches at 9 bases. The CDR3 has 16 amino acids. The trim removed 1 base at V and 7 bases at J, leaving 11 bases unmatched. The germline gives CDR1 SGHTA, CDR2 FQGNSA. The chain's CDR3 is CASSLEVRGGATEQYF. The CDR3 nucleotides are TGTGCCAGCAGCTTAGAGGTGCGCGGGGGGGCTACTGAGCAGTACTTC.

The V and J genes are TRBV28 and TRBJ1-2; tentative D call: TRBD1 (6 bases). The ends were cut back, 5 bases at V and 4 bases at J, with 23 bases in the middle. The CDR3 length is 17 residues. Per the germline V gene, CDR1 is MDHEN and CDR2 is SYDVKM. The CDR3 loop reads CASSPTSAGAQGYGYTF. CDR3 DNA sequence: TGTGCCAGCAGTCCGACCTCCGCGGGGGCGCAGGGCTATGGCTACACCTTC.

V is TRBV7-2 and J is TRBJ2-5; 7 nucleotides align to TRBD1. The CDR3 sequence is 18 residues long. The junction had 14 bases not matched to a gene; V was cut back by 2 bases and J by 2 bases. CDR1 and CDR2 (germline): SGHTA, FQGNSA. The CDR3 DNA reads TGTGCCAGCAGCTTAAACCAAATCTTGACAGGGCTACAAGAGACCCAGTACTTC. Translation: CASSLNQILTGLQETQYF.

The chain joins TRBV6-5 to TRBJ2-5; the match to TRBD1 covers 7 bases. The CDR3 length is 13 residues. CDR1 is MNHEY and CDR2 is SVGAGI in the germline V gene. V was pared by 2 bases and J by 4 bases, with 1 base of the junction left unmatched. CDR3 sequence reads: CASSYGTAETQYF. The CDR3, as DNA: TGTGCCAGCAGTTACGGGACAGCAGAGACCCAGTACTTC.

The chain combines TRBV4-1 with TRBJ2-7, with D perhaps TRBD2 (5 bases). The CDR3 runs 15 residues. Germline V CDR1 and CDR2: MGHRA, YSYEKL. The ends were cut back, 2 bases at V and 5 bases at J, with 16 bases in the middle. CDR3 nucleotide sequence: TGCGCCAGCAGCCAACGGGAAAGGTGGAAGGACGAGCAGTACTTC. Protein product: CASSQRERWKDEQYF.

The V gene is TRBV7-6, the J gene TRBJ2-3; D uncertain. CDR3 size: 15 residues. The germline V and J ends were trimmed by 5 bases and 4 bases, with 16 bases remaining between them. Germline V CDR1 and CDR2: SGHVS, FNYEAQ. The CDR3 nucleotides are TGTGCCAGCAGCCGATCGGGCTACACCCCAGATACGCAGTATTTT. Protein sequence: CASSRSGYTPDTQYF. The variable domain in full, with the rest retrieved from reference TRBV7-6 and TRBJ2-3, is GAGVSQSPRYKVTKRGQDVALRCDPISGHVSLYWYRQALGQGPEFLTYFNYEAQQDKSGLPNDRFSAERPEGSISTLTIQRTEQRDSAMYRCASSRSGYTPDTQYFGPGTRLTVL.

The CDR3 DNA sequence: TGTGCCAGCAGTGACACCCTCGTTCAGCCCCAGCATTTT. This gives the protein CASSDTLVQPQHF. The chain couples TRBV6-1 to TRBJ1-5; D gene unclear. Deletions cut 3 bases from V and 6 bases from J, with 9 bases between. Germline lookup yields CDR1 MNHNS and CDR2 SASEGT. The CDR3 runs 13 residues.

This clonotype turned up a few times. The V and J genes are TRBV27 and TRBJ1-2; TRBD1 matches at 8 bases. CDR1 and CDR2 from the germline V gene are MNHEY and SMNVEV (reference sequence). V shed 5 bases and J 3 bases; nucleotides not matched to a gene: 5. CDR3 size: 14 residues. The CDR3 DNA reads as TGTGCCAGCAGTCTCAGGGGGCGCGACTATGGCTACACCTTC. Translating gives CASSLRGRDYGYTF.